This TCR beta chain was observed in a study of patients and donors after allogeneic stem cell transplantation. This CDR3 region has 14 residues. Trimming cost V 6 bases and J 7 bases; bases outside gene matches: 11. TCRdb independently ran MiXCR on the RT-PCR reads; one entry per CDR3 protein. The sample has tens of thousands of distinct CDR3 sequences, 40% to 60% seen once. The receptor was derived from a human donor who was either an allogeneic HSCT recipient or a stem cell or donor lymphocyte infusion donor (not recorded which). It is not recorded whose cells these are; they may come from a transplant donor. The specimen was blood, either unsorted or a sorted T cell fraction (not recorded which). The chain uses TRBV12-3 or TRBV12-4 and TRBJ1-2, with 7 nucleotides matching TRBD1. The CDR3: CASSRTGSPGGYTF. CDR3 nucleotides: TGTGCCAGCAGCCGGACAGGCTCTCCAGGTGGCTACACCTTC.